The 5 T cell receptor beta chains given below trace back to one sample, sequenced in a study of cytomegalovirus exposure and HLA in healthy donors. A multiplex PCR was run with 60 Vbeta primers and 13 Jbeta primers. Measured with immunoSEQ multiplex PCR; TCRdb has only the in-frame clones, and not every one. Of 85,000 to 120,000 clones listed, roughly 73% were seen once; the top ten hold more than 2%. The sample comprised PBMCs. Every receptor here comes from a man between 40 and 49 years old in good health and CMV-seronegative.

The chain has TRBV27 and TRBJ1-4, with D possibly being TRBD1 (6 bases). The CDR3 has 16 amino acids. Germline V gene sequence: CDR1 MNHEY, CDR2 SMNVEV (reference sequence). Trimming stripped 5 bases from V and 6 bases from J, with 19 bases between. The CDR3 DNA sequence: TGTGCCAGCAGTCCAACTTTAGACAGGTTGGATGAAAAACTGTTTTTT. Its translation is CASSPTLDRLDEKLFF.

The genes are TRBV9 and TRBJ2-1; the match to TRBD2 covers 13 bases. Germline V gives CDR1 SGDLS, CDR2 YYNGEE. The CDR3 is made up of 17 amino acids. J gave up 4 bases and V 4 bases, and 8 bases lay outside the gene matches. CDR3 loop: CASSSRLAGGRYNEQFF. The CDR3 DNA reads as TGTGCCAGCAGCTCTCGACTAGCGGGGGGCCGATACAATGAGCAGTTCTTC.

As DNA, the CDR3 is TGTGCCAGCAGTGAGTCGGGGGGGTCGTACGAGCAGTACTTC. Its protein is CASSESGGSYEQYF. The chain carries TRBV6-1 and TRBJ2-7; the match to TRBD2 covers 8 bases. V shed 3 bases and J 4 bases; nucleotides not matched to a gene: 5. Germline V lookup: CDR1 MNHNS, CDR2 SASEGT. CDR3 length equals 14 residues.

The CDR3 loop reads CASSLEMTGGREAFF. CDR3 sequence (DNA): TGTGCCAGCAGCTTAGAGATGACAGGGGGCCGTGAAGCTTTCTTT. This chain joins TRBV7-2 and TRBJ1-1; TRBD1 matches 10 bases. The ends lost 1 base at V and 7 bases at J; junction bases unmatched: 6. The CDR3 consists of 15 residues. Germline V gives CDR1 SGHTA, CDR2 FQGNSA.

About this clone itself: The junction shows a germline mismatch at one end, possibly a read error. The DNA for the CDR3 is TGTGCCAGCAGCTTAGAGGAGGGTGCGGGGGGGCGACACTTC. Its translation is CASSLEEGAGGRHF. This chain joins TRBV7-7 and TRBJ2-5, with 9 nucleotides matching TRBD2. This CDR3 spans 14 amino acids. The V gene's germline CDR1 is SSHAT and CDR2 FNYEAQ (reference sequence).